A single sample gave rise to the 27 T cell receptor beta chains below, sequenced in a study of shared clonotypes between healthy human individuals. The method was immunoSEQ multiplex PCR; TCRdb's version includes in-frame clones alone and lacks a portion of them. The repertoire holds approximately 480,000 clones, with about three quarters as singletons. Sequenced sample: PBMCs. These receptors came from a woman aged 40 to 50 in good health. Some clones in this sample may be carry-over from other donors' samples.

The chain employs TRBV28 and TRBJ2-7; the D gene is possibly TRBD2 (5 bases). Germline V CDR1 and CDR2: MDHEN, SYDVKM. There are 15 residues in the CDR3. Trimming stripped 3 bases from V and 2 bases from J, with 14 bases between. CDR3 residues: CASSFSSRLTYEQYF. In DNA, the CDR3 is TGTGCCAGCAGTTTCAGTTCAAGACTAACCTACGAGCAGTACTTC.

This clone was seen a handful of times. This chain connects TRBV29-1 to TRBJ2-7; D unclear. Germline V gene data show CDR1 as SQVTM and CDR2 as ANQGSEA. The CDR3 spans 12 residues. The ends were cut back, 6 bases at V and 5 bases at J, with 14 bases in the middle. DNA of the CDR3: TGCAGCGTCTCCTCGGCAAACCACGAGCAGTACTTC. Protein: CSVSSANHEQYF.

V usage is TRBV18 and J usage is TRBJ2-3; D not certain. CDR1 and CDR2 (germline): KGHSH, LQKENI. The V end was cut by 1 base, the J end by 3 bases, with 8 bases between. The CDR3 consists of 14 residues. CDR3 amino acids: CASSPRVGTDTQYF. The CDR3 nucleotides read TGTGCCAGCTCACCACGGGTGGGAACAGATACGCAGTATTTT.

This clone has a single count. CDR3 nucleotide sequence: TGCGCCAGCAGCCCTAGCGGTCTCTCCTACGAGCAGTACTTC. Translation gives CASSPSGLSYEQYF. This chain connects TRBV4-1 to TRBJ2-7; 7 nucleotides agree with TRBD2. The germline V gene has CDR1 MGHRA and CDR2 YSYEKL. The CDR3 is 14 residues long. V shed 4 bases and J 0 bases; nucleotides not matched to a gene: 3.

The chain couples TRBV7-9 to TRBJ1-1; D is ambiguous. The CDR3 sequence is 12 residues long. V shed 3 bases and J shed 5 bases, with 7 bases lying between them. Germline V gene sequence: CDR1 SEHNR, CDR2 FQNEAQ (reference sequence). This CDR3 reads CASSFEGTEAFF. The CDR3 DNA reads TGTGCCAGCAGCTTTGAGGGTACTGAAGCTTTCTTT.

This clone was seen only once. The rearrangement links TRBV19 to TRBJ2-3; TRBD1 is a possible D gene (6 bases). CDR3 length: 13 amino acids. The germline CDR1 and CDR2 sequences are LNHDA and SQIVND (reference sequence). The V end lost 9 bases, the J end lost 3 bases, and 13 bases lay between the germline ends. The CDR3 DNA sequence: TGTGCCAGCCTAAAACAGGGAACAGATACGCAGTATTTT. Residues: CASLKQGTDTQYF.

The J gene is TRBJ2-1, the V gene TRBV15, with D perhaps matching TRBD2 (6 bases). Germline V CDR1 and CDR2: LNHNV, YYDKDF (reference sequence). V was pared by 1 base and J by 4 bases, with 14 bases between. The CDR3 has 16 residues. The CDR3 bases are TGTGCCACCAGCAGAGGGGGCGTCGCGGGGTACAATGAGCAGTTCTTC. Amino acid sequence: CATSRGGVAGYNEQFF.

To note about this clone: This CDR3 is also generated by other DNA sequences in the sample. This sequence joins TRBV6-5 and TRBJ1-5; no definite D call. CDR3 length equals 13 residues. The ends were cut back, 6 bases at V and 0 bases at J, with 6 bases in the middle. Germline CDR1 MNHEY, CDR2 SVGAGI. CDR3: CASRSNSNQPQHF. CDR3 DNA sequence: TGTGCCAGCAGATCAAATAGCAATCAGCCCCAGCATTTT.

This clone was seen once. The genes are TRBV19 and TRBJ2-5; TRBD1 or TRBD2 may be the D gene (5 bases each). The CDR3 is made up of 16 amino acids. V was pared by 5 bases and J by 3 bases, with 19 bases between. Germline V gene lookup returns CDR1 LNHDA and CDR2 SQIVND (reference sequence). The CDR3 protein is CASSEPRRDAKETQYF. CDR3 in DNA: TGTGCCAGTAGTGAACCCCGCCGGGACGCTAAAGAGACCCAGTACTTC.

V usage is TRBV30 and J usage is TRBJ2-3; 10 bases fit TRBD2. CDR3 length: 16 residues. Germline lookup yields CDR1 GTSNPN and CDR2 SVGIG (reference sequence). With V trimmed by 4 bases and J by 2 bases, 9 bases remained unmatched. The CDR3 bases are TGTGCCTGGACCGGGGGCACTAGCGGGGTCACAGATACGCAGTATTTT. Protein: CAWTGGTSGVTDTQYF. The full variable domain, completed using reference TRBV30 and TRBJ2-3, is SQTIHQWPATLVQPVGSPLSLECTVEGTSNPNLYWYRQAAGRGLQLLFYSVGIGQISSEVPQNLSASRPQDRQFILSSKKLLLSDSGFYLCAWTGGTSGVTDTQYFGPGTRLTVL.

The rearrangement links TRBV7-9 to TRBJ2-5; D remains ambiguous. Per the germline V gene, CDR1 is SEHNR and CDR2 is FQNEAQ (reference sequence). The CDR3 runs 17 residues. V dropped 1 base and J dropped 0 bases, with 15 bases sitting between them. The CDR3 here is CASSLGWGATNQETQYF. The CDR3 DNA follows: TGTGCCAGCAGCTTAGGGTGGGGTGCGACCAACCAAGAGACCCAGTACTTC.

The chain links TRBV28 to TRBJ1-2; TRBD1 matches 9 bases. The CDR3 covers 16 residues. The trim removed 1 base at V and 1 base at J, leaving 4 bases unmatched. CDR1 MDHEN and CDR2 SYDVKM come from the germline V gene. This chain's CDR3 is CASSLLQTGGNYGYTF. For the CDR3, the DNA is TGTGCCAGCAGTTTATTACAGACAGGGGGTAACTATGGCTACACCTTC.

The rearrangement joins TRBV6-5 to TRBJ2-1, with 7 bases lining up with TRBD1. CDR3 length: 13 amino acids. J gave up 2 bases and V 9 bases, and 4 bases lay outside the gene matches. CDR1 is MNHEY, CDR2 SVGAGI, per germline. CDR3 region: CASSGQTYNEQFF. The CDR3 DNA is TGTGCCAGTTCGGGACAGACCTACAATGAGCAGTTCTTC.

The chain combines TRBV18 with TRBJ2-7; 7 bases align to TRBD1. Germline trimming cut 6 bases from V and 2 bases from J; bases unmatched to any gene: 7. Germline V gives CDR1 KGHSH, CDR2 LQKENI. The CDR3 totals 14 residues. CDR3 in DNA: TGTGCCAGCTCTCCTAGACAGGGAGCCTACGAGCAGTACTTC. Amino acid sequence: CASSPRQGAYEQYF.

The chain recombines TRBV5-3 with TRBJ2-7; D tentatively reads TRBD1 or TRBD2 (6 bases each). TRBV5-3 is an ORF, with its function uncertain. Trimming cost V 8 bases and J 8 bases, with 20 bases left between them. The CDR3 is 13 amino acids. The CDR3 loop is CASSGRGGGQQYF. The CDR3 nucleotides are TGTGCCAGCAGCGGCAGGGGAGGCGGACAGCAGTACTTC.

The CDR3 nucleotides are TGTGCCAGCAGTGAACCCCAGGGGGCCGGTGAAAAACTGTTTTTT. This translates into CASSEPQGAGEKLFF. J is TRBJ1-4 and V is TRBV25-1; 8 bases line up with TRBD1. Germline CDR1 and CDR2: MGHDK and SYGVNS. This CDR3 contains 15 residues. J was trimmed by 7 bases and V by 2 bases; bases with no gene match: 6. Together with reference TRBV25-1 and TRBJ1-4, the CDR3 gives the full variable domain: EADIYQTPRYLVIGTGKKITLECSQTMGHDKMYWYQQDPGMELHLIHYSYGVNSTEKGDLSSESTVSRIRTEHFPLTLESARPSHTSQYLCASSEPQGAGEKLFFGSGTQLSVL.

J is TRBJ1-2 and V is TRBV6-1, with D unclear. The germline CDR1 and CDR2 sequences are MNHNS and SASEGT. The V gene lost 5 bases and the J gene lost 4 bases, with 5 bases spanning the gap. The CDR3 is made up of 11 amino acids. As DNA, the CDR3 is TGTGCCAGCAGTCCAGGCTATGGCTACACCTTC. Translation: CASSPGYGYTF.

The V gene is TRBV11-2, the J gene TRBJ2-1; the D gene is possibly TRBD2 (6 bases). CDR1 and CDR2 from the germline V gene are SGHAT and FQNNGV. The CDR3 is 14 amino acids. V was shortened by 5 bases and J by 7 bases, with 15 bases between the two germline ends. The CDR3, as DNA: TGTGCCAGCAGCCGGGACTCCCACTTAAATGAGCAGTTCTTC. It yields the protein CASSRDSHLNEQFF.

The gene calls are TRBV2 and TRBJ2-4, with D perhaps matching TRBD1 (6 bases). The germline V gene encodes CDR1 SNHLY and CDR2 FYNNEI. The CDR3 extends over 11 amino acids. Trimming removed 8 bases at V and 14 bases at J, with 16 bases between. The CDR3 loop reads CASSLGQMKYF. The CDR3 coding sequence is TGTGCCAGCTCCCTAGGACAGATGAAGTACTTC.

The chain uses TRBV4-2 and TRBJ1-1, with no clear D. CDR1 is LGHNA and CDR2 is YNFKEQ in the germline V gene. Trimming shortened V by 2 bases and J by 2 bases, and 6 bases separated the two germline ends. The CDR3 is 13 amino acids. The CDR3 region has the DNA TGTGCCAGCAGCCAACCGTACAACACTGAAGCTTTCTTT. Its translation: CASSQPYNTEAFF.

The gene calls are TRBV2 and TRBJ2-7; weak D call: TRBD2 (6 bases). Germline CDR1 and CDR2: SNHLY and FYNNEI. The CDR3 length is 12 residues. V lost 5 bases to trimming and J lost 12 bases, with 17 bases between them. CDR3 DNA sequence: TGTGCCAGCAGTAACCGGGACTCCGTGCCGTACTTC. This codes for CASSNRDSVPYF.

This clone was counted a single time. J is TRBJ1-1 and V is TRBV4-2; D ambiguous. The V gene's germline CDR1 is LGHNA and CDR2 YNFKEQ. The CDR3 covers 15 residues. V was pared by 0 bases and J by 11 bases, with 19 bases between. The CDR3 coding sequence is TGTGCCAGCAGCCAAGATACTGGTAGAGAATTTCTGGCTTTCTTT. It yields the protein CASSQDTGREFLAFF.

The V gene is TRBV10-3, the J gene TRBJ2-1; 9 positions match TRBD1. Germline V CDR1 and CDR2: ENHRY, SYGVKD. This CDR3 has 14 amino acids. The junction had 8 bases not matched to a gene; V was cut back by 6 bases and J by 8 bases. The CDR3 region is CAIRGQGVSHEQFF. The CDR3 DNA reads TGTGCCATCAGGGGACAGGGCGTTAGCCATGAGCAGTTCTTC.

This chain uses TRBV6-1 with TRBJ2-1; TRBD2 matches 11 bases. The V gene end was trimmed by 7 bases and the J gene end by 6 bases; junction bases not matched to a gene: 8. The germline gives CDR1 MNHNS, CDR2 SASEGT. The CDR3 runs to 15 residues. The CDR3 sequence is CASTLGLAASNEQFF. The DNA of the CDR3 is TGTGCCAGCACCCTGGGACTAGCGGCCTCCAATGAGCAGTTCTTC.

In this sample, this clone turned up many times. The chain recombines TRBV5-4 with TRBJ2-2; D is ambiguous. The CDR3 extends over 14 amino acids. Trimming removed 2 bases at V and 1 base at J, with 6 bases between. Per the germline V gene, CDR1 is SGHNT and CDR2 is YYREEE (reference sequence). Written as DNA, the CDR3 is TGTGCCAGCAGCTTAATGGGGAACACCGGGGAGCTGTTTTTT. Protein product: CASSLMGNTGELFF.

This clone has just a few counts. This chain links TRBV5-5 with TRBJ1-1; possible D gene TRBD1, 6 bases. CDR3 length: 14 amino acids. Between the trimmed V and J ends, which lost 5 bases and 1 base, there was a span of 12 bases. CDR1 and CDR2 (germline): SGHKS, YYEKEE (reference sequence). CDR3: CASSNRVENTEAFF. As DNA, the CDR3 is TGTGCCAGCAGTAACAGGGTTGAGAACACTGAAGCTTTCTTT.

The chain joins TRBV4-1 to TRBJ2-5, with 8 bases lining up with TRBD1. Germline CDR1 reads MGHRA; CDR2 reads YSYEKL. V lost 4 bases, J lost 4 bases, and 5 bases stayed unmatched. The CDR3 extends over 14 amino acids. CDR3 bases: TGCGCCAGCAGCCGTACAGGGGGAGGAGAGACCCAGTACTTC. Protein product: CASSRTGGGETQYF.